This T cell receptor beta chain was obtained from a study of early T cells in non-severe SARS-CoV-2 infection. Looking at the study overall: The chains were unpaired, and the sequenced material was bulk RNA from unsorted whole blood.

Regarding this clonotype: Its antigen remains unknown.

Whole-study results and caveats: Matching against VDJdb likely underestimated virus-specific expansions, favoring anti-spike CD8.

V lost 5 bases and J lost 5, with 11 bases in between. Per germline, CDR1 SGHRS and CDR2 YFSETQ. This CDR3 is 14 amino acids long. Attachment of unique molecular identifiers was made to individual cDNA molecules. From the 5' RACE reads, TCRdb called clonotypes with MiXCR, one entry per CDR3 protein. This repertoire shows about 90,000 distinct CDR3 sequences, over 9.5% found once; its top ten account for nearly 4.5%. The sequence derives from an adult who was a healthcare worker with PCR-confirmed SARS-CoV-2 infection or an uninfected control (not recorded which). This specimen consisted of whole blood, obtained at baseline. The rearrangement uses TRBV5-1 and TRBJ1-6, with a possible D match to TRBD1 (5 bases). CDR3 sequence (DNA): TGCGCCAGCAGAGGGACTTTGAATAATTCACCCCTCCACTTT. It yields the protein CASRGTLNNSPLHF.